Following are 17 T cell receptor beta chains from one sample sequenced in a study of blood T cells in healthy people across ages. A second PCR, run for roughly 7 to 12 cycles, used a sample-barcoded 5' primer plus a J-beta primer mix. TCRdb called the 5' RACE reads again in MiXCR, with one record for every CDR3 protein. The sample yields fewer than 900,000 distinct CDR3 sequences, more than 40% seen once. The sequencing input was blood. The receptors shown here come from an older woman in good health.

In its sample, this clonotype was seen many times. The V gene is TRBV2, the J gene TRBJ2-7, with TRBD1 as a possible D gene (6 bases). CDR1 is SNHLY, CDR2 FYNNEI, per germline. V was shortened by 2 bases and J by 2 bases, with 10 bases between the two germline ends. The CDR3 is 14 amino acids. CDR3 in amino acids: CASSEWDTAYEQYF. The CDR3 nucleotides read TGTGCCAGCAGTGAATGGGACACAGCCTACGAGCAGTACTTC.

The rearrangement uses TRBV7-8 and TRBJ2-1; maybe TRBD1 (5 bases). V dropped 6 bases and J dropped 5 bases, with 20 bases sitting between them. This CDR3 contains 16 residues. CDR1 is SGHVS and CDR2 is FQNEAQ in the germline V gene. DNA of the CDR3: TGTGCCAGCAGTCCAACCGTGTACCTGACAGACAATGAGCAGTTCTTC. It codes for CASSPTVYLTDNEQFF.

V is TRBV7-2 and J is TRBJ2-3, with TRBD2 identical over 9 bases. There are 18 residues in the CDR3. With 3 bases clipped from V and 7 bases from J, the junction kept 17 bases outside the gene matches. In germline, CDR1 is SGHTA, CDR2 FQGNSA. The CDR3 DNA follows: TGTGCCAGCAGCTTTTTGATTGCCGGGACTAGCCGGCCCCATACGCAGTATTTT. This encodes CASSFLIAGTSRPHTQYF.

CDR3 residues: CASSYGGRGAFF. The CDR3 DNA is TGTGCCAGCAGTTACGGGGGACGAGGAGCTTTCTTT. The chain uses TRBV6-2 or TRBV6-3 and TRBJ1-1, with D possibly matching TRBD1 (5 bases). Trimming removed 2 bases from V and 10 bases from J, with 11 bases in between. This CDR3 has 12 residues. The germline V gene encodes CDR1 MNHEY and CDR2 SVGEGT.

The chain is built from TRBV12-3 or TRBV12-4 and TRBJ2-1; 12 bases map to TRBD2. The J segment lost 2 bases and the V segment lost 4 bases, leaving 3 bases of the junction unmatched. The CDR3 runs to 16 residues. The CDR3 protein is CASSSRTSGTYNEQFF. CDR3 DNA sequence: TGTGCCAGCAGTTCGCGGACTAGCGGGACCTACAATGAGCAGTTCTTC.

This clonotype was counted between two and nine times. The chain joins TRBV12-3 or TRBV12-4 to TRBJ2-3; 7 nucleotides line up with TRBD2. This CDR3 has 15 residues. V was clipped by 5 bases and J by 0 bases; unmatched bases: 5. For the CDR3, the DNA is TGTGCCAGCAGTCCCAAAGCGGGGAGCACAGATACGCAGTATTTT. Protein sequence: CASSPKAGSTDTQYF.

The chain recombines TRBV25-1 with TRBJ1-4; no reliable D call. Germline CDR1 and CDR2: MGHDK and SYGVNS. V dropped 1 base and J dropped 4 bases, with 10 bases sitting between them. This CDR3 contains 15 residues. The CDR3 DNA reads TGTGCCAGCAGTGAATCCCTCGGCTATAATGAAAAACTGTTTTTT. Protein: CASSESLGYNEKLFF.

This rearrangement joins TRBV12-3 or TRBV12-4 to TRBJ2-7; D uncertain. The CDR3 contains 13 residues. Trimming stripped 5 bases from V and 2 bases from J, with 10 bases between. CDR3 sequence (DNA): TGTGCCAGCAGTGTCTCTGAAACCTACGAGCAGTACTTC. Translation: CASSVSETYEQYF.

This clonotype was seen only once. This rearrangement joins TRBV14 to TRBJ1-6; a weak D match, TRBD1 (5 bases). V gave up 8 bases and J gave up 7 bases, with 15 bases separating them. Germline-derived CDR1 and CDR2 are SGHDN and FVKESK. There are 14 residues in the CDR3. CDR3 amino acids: CASRRIGDNSPLHF. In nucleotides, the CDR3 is TGTGCCAGCCGCCGCATAGGGGACAATTCACCCCTCCACTTT.

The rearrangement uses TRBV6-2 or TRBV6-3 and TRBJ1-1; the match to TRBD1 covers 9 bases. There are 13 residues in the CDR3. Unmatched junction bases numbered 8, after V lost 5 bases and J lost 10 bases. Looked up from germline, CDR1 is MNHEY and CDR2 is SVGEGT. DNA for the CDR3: TGTGCCAGCAGTCAGGGACAGGGTATCGGAGCTTTCTTT. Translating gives CASSQGQGIGAFF.

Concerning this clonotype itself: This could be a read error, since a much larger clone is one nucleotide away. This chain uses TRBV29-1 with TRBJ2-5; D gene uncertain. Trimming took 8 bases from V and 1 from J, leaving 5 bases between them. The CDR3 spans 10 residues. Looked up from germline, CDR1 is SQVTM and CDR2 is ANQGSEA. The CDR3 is CSMFQETQYF. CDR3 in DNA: TGCAGCATGTTCCAAGAGACCCAGTACTTC.

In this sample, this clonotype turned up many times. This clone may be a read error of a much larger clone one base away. For the CDR3, the DNA is TGCAGTGCTAGAAGCAGGGGGGGCTTGGAGACCCAGTACTTC. Its protein is CSARSRGGLETQYF. The rearrangement uses TRBV20-1 and TRBJ2-5; perhaps D is TRBD1 or TRBD2 (7 bases each). CDR1 is DFQATT and CDR2 is SNEGSKA in the germline V gene (reference sequence). This CDR3 region has 14 residues. The ends were cut back, 2 bases at V and 5 bases at J, with 15 bases in the middle.

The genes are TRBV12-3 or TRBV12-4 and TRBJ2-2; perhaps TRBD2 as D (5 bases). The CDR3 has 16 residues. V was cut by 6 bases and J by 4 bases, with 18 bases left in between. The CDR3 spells CASSRPRGSPTGELFF. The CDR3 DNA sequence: TGTGCCAGCAGCCGACCCCGGGGATCTCCCACCGGGGAGCTGTTTTTT.

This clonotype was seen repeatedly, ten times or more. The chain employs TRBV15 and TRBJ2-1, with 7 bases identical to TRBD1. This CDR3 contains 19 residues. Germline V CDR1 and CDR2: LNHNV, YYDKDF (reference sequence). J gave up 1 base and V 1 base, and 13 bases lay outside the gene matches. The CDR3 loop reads CATSRALGGQALSYNEQFF. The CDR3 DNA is TGTGCCACCAGCAGAGCCCTAGGAGGACAGGCCTTATCCTACAATGAGCAGTTCTTC. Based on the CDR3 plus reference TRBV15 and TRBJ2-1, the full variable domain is DAMVIQNPRYQVTQFGKPVTLSCSQTLNHNVMYWYQQKSSQAPKLLFHYYDKDFNNEADTPDNFQSRRPNTSFCFLDIRSPGLGDTAMYLCATSRALGGQALSYNEQFFGPGTRLTVL.

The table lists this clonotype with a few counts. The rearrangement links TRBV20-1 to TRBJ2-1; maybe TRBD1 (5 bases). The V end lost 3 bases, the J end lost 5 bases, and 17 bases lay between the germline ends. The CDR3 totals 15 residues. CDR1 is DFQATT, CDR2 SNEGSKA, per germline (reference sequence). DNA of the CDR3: TGCAGTGCTAGCCCCCTCCGTGGGGCAAACAATGAGCAGTTCTTC. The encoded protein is CSASPLRGANNEQFF.

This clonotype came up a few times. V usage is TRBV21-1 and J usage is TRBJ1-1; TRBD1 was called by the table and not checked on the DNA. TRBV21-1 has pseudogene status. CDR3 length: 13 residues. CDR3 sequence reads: CASSNRDRGEAFF. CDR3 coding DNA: TGTGCCAGCAGCAACAGGGACAGAGGTGAAGCTTTCTTT.

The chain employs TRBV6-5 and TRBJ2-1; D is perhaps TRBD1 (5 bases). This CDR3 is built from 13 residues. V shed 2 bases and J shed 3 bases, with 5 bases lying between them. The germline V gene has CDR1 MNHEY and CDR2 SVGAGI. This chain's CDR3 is CASSYRGYNEQFF. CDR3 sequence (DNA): TGTGCCAGCAGTTACAGGGGCTACAATGAGCAGTTCTTC.